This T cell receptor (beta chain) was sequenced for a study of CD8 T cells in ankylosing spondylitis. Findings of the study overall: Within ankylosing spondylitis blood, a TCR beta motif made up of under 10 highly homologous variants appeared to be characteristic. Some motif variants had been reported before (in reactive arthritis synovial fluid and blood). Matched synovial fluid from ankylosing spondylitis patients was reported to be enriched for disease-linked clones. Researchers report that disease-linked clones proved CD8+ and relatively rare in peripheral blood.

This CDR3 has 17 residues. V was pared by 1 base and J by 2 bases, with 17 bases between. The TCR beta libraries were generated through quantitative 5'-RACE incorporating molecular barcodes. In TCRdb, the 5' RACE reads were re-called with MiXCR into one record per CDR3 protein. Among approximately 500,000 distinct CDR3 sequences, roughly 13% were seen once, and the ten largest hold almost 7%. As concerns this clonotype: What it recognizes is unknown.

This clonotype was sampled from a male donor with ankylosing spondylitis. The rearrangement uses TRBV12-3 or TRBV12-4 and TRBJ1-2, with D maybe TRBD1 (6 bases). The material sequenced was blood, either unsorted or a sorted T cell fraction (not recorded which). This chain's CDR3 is CASSLGRPRGSNYGYTF. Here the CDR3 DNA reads TGTGCCAGCAGTTTAGGCCGCCCCAGGGGATCGAACTATGGCTACACCTTC.